These 30 T cell receptor beta chains came from one sample sequenced in a study of blood T cells in healthy people across ages. The second PCR ran roughly 6 to 12 cycles with a sample-barcoded 5' primer and J-beta primers. TCRdb redid the calling of the 5' RACE reads with MiXCR, one entry per CDR3 protein. This repertoire shows roughly 1,700,000 distinct CDR3 sequences, roughly 28% found once; its top ten account for 7.7%. The sample comprised blood. The receptors derive from a woman between 25 and 40 years old in good health.

Ten or more counts support this clonotype. This chain links TRBV5-1 with TRBJ2-6; TRBD1 might be the D (5 bases). The CDR3 is 18 amino acids. Trimming cost V 3 bases and J 1 base, with 17 bases left between them. CDR1 is SGHRS and CDR2 is YFSETQ in the germline V gene. The CDR3 spells CASSSQGGPYSGANVLTF. The CDR3 nucleotides are TGCGCCAGCAGCTCCCAGGGTGGCCCCTATTCTGGGGCCAACGTCCTGACTTTC.

The count of this clonotype is one. The junction does not match germline at one end; this may be a read error. The V gene is TRBV12-3 or TRBV12-4, the J gene TRBJ2-2; D is undetermined. The CDR3 consists of 14 residues. The CDR3 spells CASSLGAYPGELFF. In nucleotides, the CDR3 is TGTGCCAGCAGCTTAGGAGCGTACCCCGGGGAGCTGTTTTTT.

There are a few counts of this clonotype. The chain has TRBV20-1 and TRBJ2-5; tentatively, D is TRBD2 (7 bases). This CDR3 is built from 15 residues. Germline CDR1 reads DFQATT; CDR2 reads SNEGSKA (reference sequence). The V end lost 0 bases, the J end lost 11 bases, and 22 bases lay between the germline ends. CDR3 sequence reads: CSARDTGGPNYEQYF. The CDR3 DNA reads as TGCAGTGCTAGAGATACCGGGGGGCCCAACTATGAGCAGTACTTC.

The sample holds a few counts of this clonotype. The chain joins TRBV29-1 to TRBJ2-1; D not certain. The length of the CDR3 is 13 residues. CDR1 and CDR2 (germline): SQVTM, ANQGSEA. Between the trimmed V and J ends, which lost 7 bases and 0 bases, there was a span of 10 bases. The CDR3 nucleotides read TGCAGCGGCTGGGAAAGCTCCTACAATGAGCAGTTCTTC. As protein: CSGWESSYNEQFF.

This clonotype was seen more than once but under ten times. The rearrangement links TRBV7-9 to TRBJ2-5; 8 bases are a match to TRBD1. The ends lost 4 bases at V and 4 bases at J; junction bases unmatched: 5. CDR1 and CDR2 (germline): SEHNR, FQNEAQ (reference sequence). The CDR3 consists of 14 residues. The CDR3 here is CASSWYRGRETQYF. CDR3 sequence (DNA): TGTGCCAGCAGCTGGTACAGGGGGAGAGAGACCCAGTACTTC.

In its sample, this clonotype was seen a few times. Compared with germline, one end of the junction differs, possibly owing to a read error. This chain connects TRBV2 to TRBJ2-4, with TRBD1 matching over 8 bases. CDR3 size: 14 residues. The V gene's germline CDR1 is SNHLY and CDR2 FYNNEI. The CDR3: CANSGQGGKNIQYF. The CDR3 nucleotides are TGTGCCAACAGTGGACAGGGTGGCAAAAACATTCAGTACTTC.

The V and J genes are TRBV11-2 and TRBJ2-3, with 7 bases that match TRBD2. The length of the CDR3 is 16 residues. Germline CDR1 and CDR2: SGHAT and FQNNGV. V dropped 0 bases and J dropped 2; count of bases not matched to a gene: 5. CDR3 in DNA: TGTGCCAGCAGCTTAGAGGTGGCGGGGGACACAGATACGCAGTATTTT. Residues: CASSLEVAGDTDTQYF.

The rearrangement uses TRBV29-1 and TRBJ2-5; D remains ambiguous. The CDR3 loop spans 11 amino acids. Trimming pared 6 bases from V and 4 bases from J, leaving 9 bases between. Germline values: CDR1 SQVTM, CDR2 ANQGSEA. DNA for the CDR3: TGCAGCGTGGCGTCTGTAGAGACCCAGTACTTC. Residues: CSVASVETQYF.

This clonotype was seen many times. The V and J genes are TRBV29-1 and TRBJ2-7; 8 nucleotides line up with TRBD2. After removal of 6 bases from V and 5 bases from J, the junction contained 12 bases not matched to a gene. The CDR3 covers 14 residues. The germline gives CDR1 SQVTM, CDR2 ANQGSEA. CDR3 sequence (DNA): TGCAGCGTCGAGACAGGTTCGGGAGGGGACGAGCAGTACTTC. This translates into CSVETGSGGDEQYF.

This clonotype was counted only a few times. The chain uses TRBV7-9 and TRBJ2-3; D not certain. V lost 8 bases, J lost 2 bases, and 14 bases lay in between. CDR3 length equals 14 residues. Per germline, CDR1 SEHNR and CDR2 FQNEAQ (reference sequence). CDR3 region: CASGSRRNTDTQYF. Here the CDR3 DNA reads TGTGCCAGCGGCTCAAGGCGGAACACAGATACGCAGTATTTT.

There are many counts of this clonotype. The V call is TRBV27, the J call TRBJ1-2; possible D gene TRBD1, 5 bases. CDR3 length: 15 amino acids. Germline V gives CDR1 MNHEY, CDR2 SMNVEV (reference sequence). Trimming pared 0 bases from V and 2 bases from J, leaving 10 bases between. This chain's CDR3 is CASSLSAGQNYGYTF. The DNA for the CDR3 is TGTGCCAGCAGTTTATCGGCAGGGCAGAACTATGGCTACACCTTC.

This clonotype was detected only a few times. V is TRBV28 and J is TRBJ2-7; 7 bases fit TRBD2. CDR3 size: 13 residues. Per germline, CDR1 MDHEN and CDR2 SYDVKM. Trimming cost V 6 bases and J 6 bases; bases outside gene matches: 8. CDR3 DNA: TGTGCCAGCAGGGAGGGAGGGCCGGGCGAGCAGTACTTC. This translates into CASREGGPGEQYF.

This clonotype showed up just a few times. The chain links TRBV7-6 to TRBJ2-1; 10 bases line up with TRBD2. Germline V lookup: CDR1 SGHVS, CDR2 FNYEAQ. V shed 5 bases and J 8 bases; nucleotides not matched to a gene: 12. The CDR3 covers 16 residues. This chain's CDR3 is CASSPSAGGPSHEQFF. The CDR3 DNA sequence: TGTGCCAGCAGCCCCTCAGCGGGAGGGCCCTCCCATGAGCAGTTCTTC.

The genes are TRBV6-4 and TRBJ2-5, with D unclear. Germline lookup yields CDR1 MRHNA and CDR2 SNTAGT. The CDR3 loop spans 9 amino acids. V gave up 5 bases and J gave up 11 bases, with 6 bases separating them. The CDR3 coding sequence is TGTGCCAGCAGTATGGTGCAGTACTTC. Residues: CASSMVQYF.

This clonotype was detected ten times or more. The gene calls are TRBV18 and TRBJ2-7; the D is unclear. This CDR3 has 13 amino acids. The germline V gene has CDR1 KGHSH and CDR2 LQKENI. V was clipped by 3 bases and J by 6 bases, with 12 bases between them. The CDR3 bases are TGTGCCAGCTCACCGTCACCAAACTCCGAGCAGTACTTC. As protein: CASSPSPNSEQYF.

The rearrangement links TRBV7-9 to TRBJ1-3, with unresolved D. Germline CDR1 and CDR2: SEHNR and FQNEAQ (reference sequence). This CDR3 contains 16 residues. V was shortened by 1 base and J by 0 bases, with 10 bases between the two germline ends. CDR3 sequence: CASSLVGPLSGNTIYF. Written as DNA, the CDR3 is TGTGCCAGCAGCTTAGTTGGACCTCTCTCTGGAAACACCATATATTTT. Filled out from reference TRBV7-9 and TRBJ1-3, the complete variable domain reads DTGVSQNPRHKITKRGQNVTFRCDPISEHNRLYWYRQTLGQGPEFLTYFQNEAQLEKSRLLSDRFSAERPKGSFSTLEIQRTEQGDSAMYLCASSLVGPLSGNTIYFGEGSWLTVV.

V and J are TRBV20-1 and TRBJ2-1; TRBD2 matches 10 bases. CDR1 is DFQATT and CDR2 is SNEGSKA in the germline V gene (reference sequence). The V and J ends lost 4 bases and 7 bases, in that order; junction bases with no gene match: 7. The CDR3 loop spans 14 amino acids. CDR3: CSANSAGGRNEQFF. CDR3 coding DNA: TGCAGTGCTAATTCAGCGGGAGGGAGGAATGAGCAGTTCTTC.

To note about this clonotype: It may be a read error: a sequence one base away is much more abundant. CDR3 DNA: TGTGCCAGCAGCCAAGTGGAGGGGCAAGAGACCCAGTTCTTC. Protein sequence: CASSQVEGQETQFF. The chain recombines TRBV4-2 with TRBJ2-1; D perhaps matches TRBD2 (6 bases). CDR3 size: 14 residues. CDR1 and CDR2 (germline): LGHNA, YNFKEQ. Trimming took off 1 base at V and 13 bases at J, with 17 bases between the two ends.

This clonotype was detected only a few times. This may stem from a read error, because a much larger clone lies one nucleotide away. V is TRBV15 and J is TRBJ2-5; TRBD1 or TRBD2 may be the D gene (5 bases each). The better agreement between TRBJ2-4 and the DNA end casts doubt on the J call. The CDR3 contains 15 residues. Per germline, CDR1 LNHNV and CDR2 YYDKDF (reference sequence). CDR3 protein: CATSRFGTGLNIQYF. The CDR3 bases are TGTGCCACCAGCAGATTCGGGACGGGGTTAAACATTCAGTACTTC.

For this clonotype: This may come from a read error, since a much larger clone is one base off. V and J are TRBV7-2 and TRBJ2-4; possibly TRBD2 for D (6 bases). The CDR3 is 15 residues long. The germline gives CDR1 SGHTA, CDR2 FQGNSA. Trimming left V 10 bases short and J 13 bases short, with 29 bases between. This chain's CDR3 is CATLTLSGLQNEQYF. The CDR3 nucleotides read TGTGCCACCCTGACCTTGTCGGGACTCCAAAATGAGCAGTACTTC.

Concerning this clonotype itself: Relative to the germline gene, one junction end is altered; a read error may explain this. The chain is built from TRBV13 and TRBJ2-2; D not resolved. The germline V gene has CDR1 PRHDT and CDR2 FYEKMQ (reference sequence). The CDR3 runs 16 residues. The CDR3 DNA follows: TGTGCCGGCAGCTTAGTCTCCAGCTGGGGTACCGGGGAGCTGTTTTTT. This encodes CAGSLVSSWGTGELFF.

This clonotype was recorded a few times. One end of the junction fails to match germline, which may point to a read error. V and J are TRBV6-5 and TRBJ2-3; D is unclear. In germline, CDR1 is MNHEY, CDR2 SVGAGI. The CDR3 contains 14 residues. CDR3 coding DNA: TGTGCCAGCAGTTACGGTGGCTTCACAGATACGCGGTATTTT. Residues: CASSYGGFTDTRYF.

This clonotype was seen repeatedly, ten times or more. The rearrangement links TRBV20-1 to TRBJ2-5; D may match TRBD1 or TRBD2 (5 bases each). This CDR3 has 13 amino acids. The V and J ends lost 5 bases and 3 bases respectively, with 13 bases between them. In germline, CDR1 is DFQATT, CDR2 SNEGSKA (reference sequence). Written as DNA, the CDR3 is TGCAGTGCTCCTGGGTGGGACGAAGAGACCCAGTACTTC. Translated, it gives CSAPGWDEETQYF.

A note on this clonotype: This may come from a read error, since a much larger clone is one base off. The V call is TRBV9, the J call TRBJ2-4, with 9 bases aligning to TRBD2. The DNA end favors TRBJ2-1, so the J call may be wrong. The CDR3 covers 17 residues. CDR1 and CDR2 (germline): SGDLS, YYNGEE. CDR3 coding DNA: TGTGCCAGCAGCGTAACTAGCGGGCTTCTAGCCAAAAACATTCAGTTCTTC. It specifies CASSVTSGLLAKNIQFF.

This sequence joins TRBV14 and TRBJ2-1; no reliable D call. Germline CDR1 is SGHDN and CDR2 is FVKESK. V was pared by 4 bases and J by 5 bases, with 12 bases between. The CDR3 runs 14 residues. CDR3 DNA: TGTGCCAGCAGCCGAGAAAGGGCTAACAATGAGCAGTTCTTC. This translates into CASSRERANNEQFF.

The rearrangement joins TRBV4-3 to TRBJ2-7; D remains unclear. V was shortened by 0 bases and J by 2 bases, with 8 bases between the two germline ends. The CDR3 totals 14 residues. Germline loops: CDR1 LGHNA, CDR2 YSLEER. DNA for the CDR3: TGCGCCAGCAGCCAAGATGTCGCAACCTACGAGCAGTACTTC. Protein sequence: CASSQDVATYEQYF.

This clonotype was recorded at least ten times. A much larger clone differs by one base, so this may be a read error. The V and J genes are TRBV7-3 and TRBJ2-1, with D maybe TRBD2 (5 bases). Judging by the DNA end, TRBJ2-7 fits better; the J call may be wrong. This CDR3 has 14 residues. Germline assignment: CDR1 SGHTA and CDR2 FQGTGA. The CDR3 nucleotides read TGTGCCAGCAGCTTTGGGCAATACGGGAATGAGCAGTACTTC. This codes for CASSFGQYGNEQYF.

CDR3 amino acids: CASSLSGLWLFF. The CDR3 bases are TGTGCCAGCAGTTTATCAGGGTTATGGCTGTTTTTT. This chain connects TRBV12-3 or TRBV12-4 to TRBJ2-2; perhaps TRBD1 as D (5 bases). The CDR3 spans 12 residues. Trimming took 2 bases from V and 13 from J, leaving 11 bases between them.

In the case of this clonotype: A read error may be the cause here, since a much bigger clone is one base away. The genes are TRBV29-1 and TRBJ2-1, with D unresolved. TRBJ2-7 matches the DNA end more closely, so the J call is doubtful. The germline V gene has CDR1 SQVTM and CDR2 ANQGSEA. CDR3 size: 13 residues. The CDR3 reads CSVKESSYNEQYF. The CDR3 DNA reads as TGCAGCGTTAAGGAGAGCTCCTACAATGAGCAGTACTTC.

CDR3 coding DNA: TGTGCCAGCAGTTTCAGTGACCGGGGATATGGCTACACCTTC. It codes for CASSFSDRGYGYTF. The J gene is TRBJ1-2, the V gene TRBV28, with no clear D. Trimming took 3 bases from V and 5 from J, leaving 13 bases between them. Germline CDR1 and CDR2: MDHEN and SYDVKM. This CDR3 has 14 amino acids.